This T cell receptor (beta chain) was recorded in a study of cytomegalovirus exposure and HLA in healthy donors. A multiplex PCR was run with 60 Vbeta primers and 13 Jbeta primers. Assay used: immunoSEQ multiplex PCR; TCRdb lists only in-frame clones, some missing. The table lists 250,000 to 350,000 clones, 86% of them singletons, with 3% to 4% in the top ten. Germline assignment: CDR1 MNHEY and CDR2 SMNVEV (reference sequence). V shed 3 bases and J shed 4 bases, with 14 bases lying between them. The CDR3 extends over 15 amino acids. The sequence came from a man in his forties or fifties in good health and CMV-seropositive. Sequencing was performed on PBMCs. The rearrangement joins TRBV27 to TRBJ2-3, with a possible D match to TRBD1 (6 bases). CDR3 DNA: TGTGCCAGCAGTTTCTTGGGGGCCGGCGCAGATACGCAGTATTTT. Protein: CASSFLGAGADTQYF.